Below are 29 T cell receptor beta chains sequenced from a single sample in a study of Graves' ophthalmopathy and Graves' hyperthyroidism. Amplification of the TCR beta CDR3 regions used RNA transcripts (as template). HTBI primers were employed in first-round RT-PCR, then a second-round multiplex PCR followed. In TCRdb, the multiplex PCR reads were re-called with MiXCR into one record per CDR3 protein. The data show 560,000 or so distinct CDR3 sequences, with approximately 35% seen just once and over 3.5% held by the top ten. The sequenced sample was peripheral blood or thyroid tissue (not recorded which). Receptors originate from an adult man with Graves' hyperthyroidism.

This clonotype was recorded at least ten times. The chain's CDR3 is CATSDLFRGGDTEAFF. DNA for the CDR3: TGTGCCACCAGTGATTTGTTTCGGGGAGGGGACACTGAAGCTTTCTTT. This chain links TRBV24-1 with TRBJ1-1, with a weak D call TRBD1 (5 bases). Between the trimmed V and J ends, which lost 0 bases and 3 bases, there was a span of 13 bases. The CDR3 is 16 amino acids. The germline V gene encodes CDR1 KGHDR and CDR2 SFDVKD.

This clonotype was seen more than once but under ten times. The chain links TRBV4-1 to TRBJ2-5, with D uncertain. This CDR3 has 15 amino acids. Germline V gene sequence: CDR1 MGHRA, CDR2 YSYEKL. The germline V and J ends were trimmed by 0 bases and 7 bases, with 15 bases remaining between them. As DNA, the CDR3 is TGCGCCAGCAGCCAAGATGGAGAAATCCTGGGGACCCAGTACTTC. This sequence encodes CASSQDGEILGTQYF.

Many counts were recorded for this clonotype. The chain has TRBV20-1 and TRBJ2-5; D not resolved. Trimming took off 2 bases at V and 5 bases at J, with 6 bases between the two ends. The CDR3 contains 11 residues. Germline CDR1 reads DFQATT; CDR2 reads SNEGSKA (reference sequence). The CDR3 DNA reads TGCAGTGCTAGACCGGAGGAGACCCAGTACTTC. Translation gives CSARPEETQYF.

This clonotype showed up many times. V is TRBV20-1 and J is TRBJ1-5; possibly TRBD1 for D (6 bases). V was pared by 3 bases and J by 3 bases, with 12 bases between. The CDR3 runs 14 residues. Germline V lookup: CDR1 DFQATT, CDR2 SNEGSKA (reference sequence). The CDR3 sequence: CSASPGQNNQPQHF. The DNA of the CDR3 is TGCAGTGCTAGTCCCGGACAGAACAATCAGCCCCAGCATTTT.

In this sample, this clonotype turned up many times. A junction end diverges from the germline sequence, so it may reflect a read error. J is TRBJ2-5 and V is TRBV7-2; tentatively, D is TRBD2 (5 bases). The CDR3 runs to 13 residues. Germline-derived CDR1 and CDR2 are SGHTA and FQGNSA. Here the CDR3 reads CASSLAASETQYF. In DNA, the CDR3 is TGTGCCAGCAGCCTAGCTGCTTCGGAGACCCAGTACTTC.

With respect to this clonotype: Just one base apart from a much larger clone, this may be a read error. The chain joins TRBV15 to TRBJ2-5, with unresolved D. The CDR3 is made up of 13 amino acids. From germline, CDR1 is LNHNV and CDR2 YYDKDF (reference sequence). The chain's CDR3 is CATGRDPQETQYF. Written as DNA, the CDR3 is TGTGCCACCGGCAGAGATCCACAAGAGACCCAGTACTTC.

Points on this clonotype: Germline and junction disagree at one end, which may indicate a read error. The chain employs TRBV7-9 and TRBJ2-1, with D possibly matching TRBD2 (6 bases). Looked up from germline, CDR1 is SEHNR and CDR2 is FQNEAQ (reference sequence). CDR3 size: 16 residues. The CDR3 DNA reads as TGTGCTAGCAGCTTAGAGCCGGGAGTGGGATACAATGAGCAGTTCTTC. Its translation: CASSLEPGVGYNEQFF.

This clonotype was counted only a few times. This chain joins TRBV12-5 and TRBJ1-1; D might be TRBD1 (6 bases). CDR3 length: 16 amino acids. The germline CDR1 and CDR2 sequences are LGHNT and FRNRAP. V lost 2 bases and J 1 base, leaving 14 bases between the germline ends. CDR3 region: CASGLLPTTGNTEAFF. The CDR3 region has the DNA TGTGCTAGTGGTTTGTTACCGACGACAGGGAACACTGAAGCTTTCTTT.

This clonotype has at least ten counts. The CDR3 region is CASSLTSGQETQYF. The CDR3 region has the DNA TGTGCCAGCAGCTTGACTAGCGGACAAGAGACCCAGTACTTC. This sequence joins TRBV11-1 and TRBJ2-5; 9 bases align to TRBD2. Trimming took 3 bases from V and 2 from J; bases not matched to a gene: 1. The CDR3 is 14 amino acids. The germline gives CDR1 SGHAT, CDR2 FQDESV (reference sequence).

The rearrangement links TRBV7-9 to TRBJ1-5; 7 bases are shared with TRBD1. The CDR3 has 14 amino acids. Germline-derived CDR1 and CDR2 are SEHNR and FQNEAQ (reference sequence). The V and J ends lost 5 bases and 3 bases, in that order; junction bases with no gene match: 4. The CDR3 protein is CASSRDRFNQPQHF. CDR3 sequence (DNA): TGTGCCAGCAGCCGGGACAGATTCAATCAGCCCCAGCATTTT.

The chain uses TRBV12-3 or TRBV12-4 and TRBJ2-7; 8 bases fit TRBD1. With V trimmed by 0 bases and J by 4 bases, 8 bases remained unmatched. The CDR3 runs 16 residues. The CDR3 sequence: CASSLAAGQGRYEQYF. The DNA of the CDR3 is TGTGCCAGCAGTTTAGCGGCAGGACAGGGAAGGTACGAGCAGTACTTC.

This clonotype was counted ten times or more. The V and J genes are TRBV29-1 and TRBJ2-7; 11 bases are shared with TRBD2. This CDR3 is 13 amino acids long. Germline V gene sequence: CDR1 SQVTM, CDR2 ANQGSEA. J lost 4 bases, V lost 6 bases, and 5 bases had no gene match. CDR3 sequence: CSVAGLAEYEQYF. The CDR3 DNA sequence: TGCAGCGTCGCGGGACTAGCGGAATACGAGCAGTACTTC.

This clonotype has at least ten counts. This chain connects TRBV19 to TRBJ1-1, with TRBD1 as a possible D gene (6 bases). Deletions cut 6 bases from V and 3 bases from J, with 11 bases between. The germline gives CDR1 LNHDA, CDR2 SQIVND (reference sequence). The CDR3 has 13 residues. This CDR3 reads CASRLRGDTEAFF. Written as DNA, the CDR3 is TGTGCCAGTAGACTAAGGGGGGACACTGAAGCTTTCTTT.

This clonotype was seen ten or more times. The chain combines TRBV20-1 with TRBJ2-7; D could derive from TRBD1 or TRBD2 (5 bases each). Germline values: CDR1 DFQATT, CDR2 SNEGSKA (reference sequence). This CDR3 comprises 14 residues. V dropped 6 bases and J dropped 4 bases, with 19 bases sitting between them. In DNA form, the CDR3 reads TGCAGTGCCCAACCCGCCGGGACCGGTTACGAGCAGTACTTC. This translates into CSAQPAGTGYEQYF.

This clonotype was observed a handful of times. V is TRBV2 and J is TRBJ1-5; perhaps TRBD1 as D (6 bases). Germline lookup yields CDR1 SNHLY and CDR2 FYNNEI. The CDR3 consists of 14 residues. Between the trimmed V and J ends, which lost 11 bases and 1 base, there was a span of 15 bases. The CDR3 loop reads CAVGGQGSNQPQHF. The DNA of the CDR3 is TGTGCCGTAGGGGGGCAGGGGAGCAATCAGCCCCAGCATTTT.

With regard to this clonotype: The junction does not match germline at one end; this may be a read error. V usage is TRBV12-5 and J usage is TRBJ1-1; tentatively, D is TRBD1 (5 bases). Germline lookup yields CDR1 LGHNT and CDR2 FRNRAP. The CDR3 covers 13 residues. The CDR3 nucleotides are TGTGCCAGCAGTTTAGGGGTTCACACTGAAGCTTCCTTT. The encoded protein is CASSLGVHTEASF.

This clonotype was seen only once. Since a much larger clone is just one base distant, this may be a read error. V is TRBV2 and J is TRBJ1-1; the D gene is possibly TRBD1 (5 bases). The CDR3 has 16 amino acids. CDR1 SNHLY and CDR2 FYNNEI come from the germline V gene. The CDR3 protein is CPSSGQGGFMNTEAFF. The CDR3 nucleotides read TGTCCCAGCAGTGGGCAGGGAGGTTTTATGAACACTGAAGCTTTCTTT.

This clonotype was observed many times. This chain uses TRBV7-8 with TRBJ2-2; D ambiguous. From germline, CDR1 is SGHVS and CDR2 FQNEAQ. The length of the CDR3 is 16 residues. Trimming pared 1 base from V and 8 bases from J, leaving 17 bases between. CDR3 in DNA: TGTGCCAGCAGCTTAGGCCCCAGGCCGATTCCGGGGGAGCTGTTTTTT. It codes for CASSLGPRPIPGELFF.

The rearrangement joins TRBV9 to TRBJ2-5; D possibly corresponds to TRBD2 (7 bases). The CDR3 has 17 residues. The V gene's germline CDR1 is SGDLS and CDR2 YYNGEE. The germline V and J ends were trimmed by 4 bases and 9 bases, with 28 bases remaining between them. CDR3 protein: CASSSPSGGRVNQPQYF. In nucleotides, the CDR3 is TGTGCCAGCAGCTCCCCCTCGGGGGGCAGGGTCAACCAGCCCCAGTACTTC.

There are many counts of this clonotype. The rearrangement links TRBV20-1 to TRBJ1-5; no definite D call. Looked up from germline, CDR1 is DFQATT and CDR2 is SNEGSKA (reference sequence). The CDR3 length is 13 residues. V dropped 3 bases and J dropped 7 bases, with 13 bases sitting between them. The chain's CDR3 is CSARINSGQPQHF. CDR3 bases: TGCAGTGCTAGGATCAACAGCGGGCAGCCCCAGCATTTT.

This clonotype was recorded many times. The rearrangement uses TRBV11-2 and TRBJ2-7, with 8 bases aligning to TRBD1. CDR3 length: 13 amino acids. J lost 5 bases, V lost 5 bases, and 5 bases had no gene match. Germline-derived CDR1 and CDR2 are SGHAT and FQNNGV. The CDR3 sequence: CASSRTGSNEQYF. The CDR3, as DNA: TGTGCCAGCAGCCGGACAGGGTCCAACGAGCAGTACTTC.

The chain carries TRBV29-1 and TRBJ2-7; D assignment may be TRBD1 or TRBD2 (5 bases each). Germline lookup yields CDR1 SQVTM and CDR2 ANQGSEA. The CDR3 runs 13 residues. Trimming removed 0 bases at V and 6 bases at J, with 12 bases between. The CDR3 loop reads CSVEDSGGGEQYF. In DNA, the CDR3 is TGCAGCGTTGAAGATTCGGGTGGGGGCGAGCAGTACTTC.

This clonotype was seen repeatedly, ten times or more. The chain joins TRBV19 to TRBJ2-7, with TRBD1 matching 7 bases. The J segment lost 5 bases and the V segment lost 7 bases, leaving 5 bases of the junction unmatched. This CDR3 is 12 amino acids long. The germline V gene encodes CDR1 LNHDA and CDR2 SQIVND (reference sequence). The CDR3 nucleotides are TGTGCCAGTAACCAGGGGGATAACGAGCAGTACTTC. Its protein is CASNQGDNEQYF.

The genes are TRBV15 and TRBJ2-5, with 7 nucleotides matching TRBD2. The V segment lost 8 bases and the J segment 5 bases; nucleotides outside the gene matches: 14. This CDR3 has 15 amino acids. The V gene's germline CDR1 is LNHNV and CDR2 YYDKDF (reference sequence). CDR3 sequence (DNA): TGTGCCACCGGCCGGGCGGGAGTTGAAGTGGAGACCCAGTACTTC. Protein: CATGRAGVEVETQYF.

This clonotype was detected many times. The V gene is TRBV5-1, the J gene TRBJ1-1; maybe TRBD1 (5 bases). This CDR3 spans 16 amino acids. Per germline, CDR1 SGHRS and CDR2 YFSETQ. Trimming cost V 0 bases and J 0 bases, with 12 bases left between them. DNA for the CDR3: TGCGCCAGCAGCTTGGGTAGTCGAGGGGTGAACACTGAAGCTTTCTTT. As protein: CASSLGSRGVNTEAFF.

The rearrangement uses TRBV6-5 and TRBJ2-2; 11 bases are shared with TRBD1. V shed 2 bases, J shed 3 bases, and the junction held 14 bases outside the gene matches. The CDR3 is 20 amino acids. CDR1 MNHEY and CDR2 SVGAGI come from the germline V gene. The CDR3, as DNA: TGTGCCAGCAGTTACGGTCCGGTGGGACAGGGGGTTGGATACACCGGGGAGCTGTTTTTT. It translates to CASSYGPVGQGVGYTGELFF.

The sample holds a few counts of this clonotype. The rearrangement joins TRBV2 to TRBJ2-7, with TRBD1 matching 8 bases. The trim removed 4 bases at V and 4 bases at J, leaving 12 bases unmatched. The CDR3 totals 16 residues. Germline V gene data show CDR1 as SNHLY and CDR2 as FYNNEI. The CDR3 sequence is CASSGSLLTGGYEQYF. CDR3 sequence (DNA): TGTGCCAGCAGTGGATCTTTACTTACAGGGGGATACGAGCAGTACTTC.

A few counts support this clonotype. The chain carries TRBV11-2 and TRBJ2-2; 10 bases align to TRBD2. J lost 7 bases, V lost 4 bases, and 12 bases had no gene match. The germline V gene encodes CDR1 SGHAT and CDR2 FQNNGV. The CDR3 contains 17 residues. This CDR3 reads CASSSIIAGGFGGELFF. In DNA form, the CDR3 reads TGTGCCAGCAGCTCAATTATAGCGGGAGGTTTCGGCGGGGAGCTGTTTTTT. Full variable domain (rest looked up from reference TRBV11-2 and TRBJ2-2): EAGVAQSPRYKIIEKRQSVAFWCNPISGHATLYWYQQILGQGPKLLIQFQNNGVVDDSQLPKDRFSAERLKGVDSTLKIQPAKLEDSAVYLCASSSIIAGGFGGELFFGEGSRLTVL.

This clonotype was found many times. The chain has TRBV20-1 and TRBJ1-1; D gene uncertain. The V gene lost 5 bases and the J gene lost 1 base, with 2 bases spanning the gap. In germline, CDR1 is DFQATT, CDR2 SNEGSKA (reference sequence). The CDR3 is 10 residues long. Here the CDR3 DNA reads TGCAGTGCTTGGAACACTGAAGCTTTCTTT. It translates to CSAWNTEAFF.